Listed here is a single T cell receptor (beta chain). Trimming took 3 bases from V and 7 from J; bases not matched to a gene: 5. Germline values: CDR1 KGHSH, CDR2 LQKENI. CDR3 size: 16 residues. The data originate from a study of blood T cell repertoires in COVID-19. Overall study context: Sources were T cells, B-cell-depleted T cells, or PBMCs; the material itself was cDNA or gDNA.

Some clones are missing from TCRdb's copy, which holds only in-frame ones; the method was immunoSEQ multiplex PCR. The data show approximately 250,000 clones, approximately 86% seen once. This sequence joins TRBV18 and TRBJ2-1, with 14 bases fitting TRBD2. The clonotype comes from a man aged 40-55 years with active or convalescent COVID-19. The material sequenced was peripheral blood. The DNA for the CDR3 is TGTGCCAGCTCACCCGGGACTAGCGGGGGCAGGAATGAGCAGTTCTTC. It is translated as CASSPGTSGGRNEQFF.